The rows below give T cell receptor beta chains drawn from one sample of a study of preoperative IRX-2 immunotherapy in early breast cancer. Measured with immunoSEQ multiplex PCR; TCRdb has only the in-frame clones, and not every one. The sample consists of 35,000 to 55,000 clones, less than 95% of them appearing once. Here the sequenced sample was tumor tissue, taken after IRX-2 immunotherapy. The source of these receptors is a human donor with breast cancer. The CDR3 runs from the conserved cysteine through the conserved F or W. Rows may omit the clone size; those that give it use once, few, many or a size class.

V: TRBV2; size: NA; CDR3: CASSADRVGGANVLTF
V: TRBV11-2; size: once; CDR3: CASSLRRTSTDTQYF
V: TRBV6-1; size: NA; CDR3: CASRELTVLPGELFF
V: TRBV19; size: NA; CDR3: CASSMTGVKETQYF
V: TRBV7-9; size: once; CDR3: CASSPTGTHNEQFF
V: TRBV7-2; size: NA; CDR3: CASSSSLAGGSNEQFF
V: TRBV28; size: NA; CDR3: CASSILGTDEDTQYF
V: TRBV7-6; size: NA; CDR3: CASSLGSSQSSYEQYF
V: TRBV7-9; size: NA; CDR3: CASSLAGSHEQYF
V: TRBV6-5; size: NA; CDR3: CASSPLVSREQYF
V: TRBV19; size: NA; CDR3: CASSIDLSRTYGYTF
V: TRBV10-1; size: NA; CDR3: CASSERKAVGVPTEAFF
V: TRBV27; size: NA; CDR3: CASSFGQNEQFF
V: TRBV4-1; size: NA; CDR3: CASSPWDGTEAFF
V: TRBV6-6; size: NA; CDR3: CASRLGQPYGYTF
V: TRBV6-4; size: NA; CDR3: CASKHREKDTEAFF
V: TRBV19; size: NA; CDR3: CASSIWTGGNNEQFF
V: TRBV6-5; size: NA; CDR3: CASSRSGRGEQYF
V: TRBV7-9; size: NA; CDR3: CASRGPAWGLF
V: TRBV28; size: NA; CDR3: CASRNQGSNQPQHF
V: TRBV18; size: NA; CDR3: CASSLSRGLDTEAFF
V: TRBV14; size: once; CDR3: CASSSRTGPYEQYF
V: TRBV6-6; size: NA; CDR3: CASSYSSSGRADTQYF
V: TRBV13; size: NA; CDR3: CASSSGQGRHTGELFF
V: TRBV7-3; size: NA; CDR3: CASSLNAGKNTGELFF
V: TRBV4-1; size: NA; CDR3: CASSQEVADPKEQYF
V: TRBV4-1; size: once; CDR3: CASSHPGRDRGSEAFF
V: TRBV4-1; size: NA; CDR3: CASSQYWGGIYNSPLHF
V: TRBV7-3; size: NA; CDR3: CASSPQMVGWRGGSYNEQFF